This T cell receptor beta chain was identified during a study of blood T cells in healthy people across ages. Through a sample-barcoded 5' primer and a J-beta primer mix, a second PCR was run for roughly 7 to 11 cycles. MiXCR, applied by TCRdb to the 5' RACE reads, yields one record per CDR3 protein. The table lists about 780,000 distinct CDR3 sequences, around 24% of them singletons, with around 3% in the top ten. Germline V gene data show CDR1 as MNHNS and CDR2 as SASEGT. V gave up 8 bases and J gave up 0 bases; unmatched junction bases: 13. CDR3 length: 19 amino acids. There are a few counts of this clonotype. The same data also went into a second study, on T cells of mothers and their children.

This chain links TRBV6-1 with TRBJ2-1; 13 bases map to TRBD2. Sequenced sample: blood. The sequence was collected from a boy aged 10-17 years in good health. CDR3 loop: CASGTPTSGGSFSYNEQFF. The CDR3, as DNA: TGTGCCAGCGGGACCCCGACTAGCGGGGGGTCGTTCTCCTACAATGAGCAGTTCTTC.